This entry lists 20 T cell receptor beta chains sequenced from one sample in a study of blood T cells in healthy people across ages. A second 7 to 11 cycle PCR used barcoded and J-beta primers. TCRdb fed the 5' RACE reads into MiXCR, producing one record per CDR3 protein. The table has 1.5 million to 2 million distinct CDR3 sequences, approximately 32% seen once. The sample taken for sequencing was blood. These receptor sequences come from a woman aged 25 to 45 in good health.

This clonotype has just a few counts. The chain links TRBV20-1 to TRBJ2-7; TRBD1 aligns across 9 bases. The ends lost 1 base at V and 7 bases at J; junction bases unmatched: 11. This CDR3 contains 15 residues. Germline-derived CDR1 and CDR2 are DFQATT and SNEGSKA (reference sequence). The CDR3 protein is CSARVRGTGRREQYF. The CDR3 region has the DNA TGCAGTGCTAGAGTTAGGGGGACAGGGAGGAGGGAGCAGTACTTC.

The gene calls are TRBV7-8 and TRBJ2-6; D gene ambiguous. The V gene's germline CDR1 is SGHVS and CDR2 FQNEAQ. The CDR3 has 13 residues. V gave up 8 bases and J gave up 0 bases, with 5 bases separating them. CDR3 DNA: TGTGCCAGCGGGCACTCTGGGGCCAACGTCCTGACTTTC. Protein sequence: CASGHSGANVLTF.

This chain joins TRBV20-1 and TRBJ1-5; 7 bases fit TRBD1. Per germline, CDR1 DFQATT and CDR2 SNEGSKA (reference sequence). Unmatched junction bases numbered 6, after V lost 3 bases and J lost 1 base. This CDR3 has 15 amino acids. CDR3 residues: CSASDTGASNQPQHF. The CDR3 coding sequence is TGCAGTGCTAGCGACACAGGGGCAAGCAATCAGCCCCAGCATTTT.

The CDR3 DNA follows: TGTGCCATCAGTGAGAGGGGGAATCCAGATACGCAGTATTTT. The encoded protein is CAISERGNPDTQYF. This chain uses TRBV10-3 with TRBJ2-3; possible D gene TRBD1, 6 bases. Looked up from germline, CDR1 is ENHRY and CDR2 is SYGVKD. V lost 2 bases to trimming and J lost 4 bases, with 10 bases between them. This CDR3 contains 14 residues.

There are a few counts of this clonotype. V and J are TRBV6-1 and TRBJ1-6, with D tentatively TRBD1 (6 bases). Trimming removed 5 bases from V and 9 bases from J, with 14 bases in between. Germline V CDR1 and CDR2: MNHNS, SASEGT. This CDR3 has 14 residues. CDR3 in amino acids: CASSSGASSSPLHF. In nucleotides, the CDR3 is TGTGCCAGCAGTTCGGGGGCGAGTAGTTCACCCCTCCACTTT.

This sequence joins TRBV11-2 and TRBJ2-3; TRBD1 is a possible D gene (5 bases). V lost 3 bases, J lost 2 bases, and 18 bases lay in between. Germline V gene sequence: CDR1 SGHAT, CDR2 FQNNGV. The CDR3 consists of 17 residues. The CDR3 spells CASSFRQGRGYTDTQYF. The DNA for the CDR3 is TGTGCCAGCAGCTTTCGGCAGGGAAGGGGATACACAGATACGCAGTATTTT.

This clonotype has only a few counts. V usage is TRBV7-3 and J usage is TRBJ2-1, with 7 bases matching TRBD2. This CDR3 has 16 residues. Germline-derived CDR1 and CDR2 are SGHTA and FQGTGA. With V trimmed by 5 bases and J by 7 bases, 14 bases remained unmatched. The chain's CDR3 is CASSTLGGVVLNEQFF. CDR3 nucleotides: TGTGCCAGCAGCACCCTGGGAGGGGTTGTACTAAATGAGCAGTTCTTC.

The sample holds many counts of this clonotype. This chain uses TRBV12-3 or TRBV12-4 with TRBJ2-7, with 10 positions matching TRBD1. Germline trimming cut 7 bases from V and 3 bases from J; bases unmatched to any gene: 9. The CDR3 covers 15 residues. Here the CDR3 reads CASTNGGQGRYEQYF. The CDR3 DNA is TGTGCCAGCACCAATGGGGGACAGGGGCGCTACGAGCAGTACTTC.

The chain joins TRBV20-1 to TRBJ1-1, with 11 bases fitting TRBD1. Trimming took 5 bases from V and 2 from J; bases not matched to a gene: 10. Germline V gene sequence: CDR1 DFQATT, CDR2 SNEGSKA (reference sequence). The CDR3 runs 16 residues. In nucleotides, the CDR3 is TGCAGTGCTCATCCCGGGACAGGGGGACTAAACACTGAAGCTTTCTTT. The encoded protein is CSAHPGTGGLNTEAFF.

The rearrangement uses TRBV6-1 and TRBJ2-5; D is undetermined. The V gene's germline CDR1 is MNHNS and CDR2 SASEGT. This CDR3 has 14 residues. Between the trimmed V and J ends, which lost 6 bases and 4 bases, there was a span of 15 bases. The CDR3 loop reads CASSKLTALETQYF. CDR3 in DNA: TGTGCCAGCAGCAAACTGACGGCCCTAGAGACCCAGTACTTC.

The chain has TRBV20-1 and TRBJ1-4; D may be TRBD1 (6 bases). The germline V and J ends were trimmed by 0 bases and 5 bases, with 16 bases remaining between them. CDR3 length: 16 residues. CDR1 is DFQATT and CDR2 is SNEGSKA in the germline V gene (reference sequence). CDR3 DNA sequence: TGCAGTGCTAGAGATTCGGGGGCTAAGACCAATGAAAAACTGTTTTTT. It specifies CSARDSGAKTNEKLFF.

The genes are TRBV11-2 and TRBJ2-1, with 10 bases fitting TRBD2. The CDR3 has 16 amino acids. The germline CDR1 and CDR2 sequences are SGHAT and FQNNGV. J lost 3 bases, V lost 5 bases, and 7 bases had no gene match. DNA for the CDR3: TGTGCCAGCAGCAAACTACTAGCGGGACGCTACAATGAGCAGTTCTTC. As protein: CASSKLLAGRYNEQFF.

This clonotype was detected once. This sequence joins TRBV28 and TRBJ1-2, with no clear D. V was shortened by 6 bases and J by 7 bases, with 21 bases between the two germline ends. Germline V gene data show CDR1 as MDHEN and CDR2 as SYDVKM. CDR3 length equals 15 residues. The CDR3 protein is CASSPSDLTRGGYTF. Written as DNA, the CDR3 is TGTGCCAGCAGCCCCTCGGACCTGACGCGCGGTGGCTACACCTTC.

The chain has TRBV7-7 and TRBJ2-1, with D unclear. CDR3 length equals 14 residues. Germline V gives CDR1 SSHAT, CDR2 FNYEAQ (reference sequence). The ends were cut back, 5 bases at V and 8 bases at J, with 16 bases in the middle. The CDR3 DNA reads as TGTGCCAGCAGCCCCCGGTATATGTCCCATGAGCAGTTCTTC. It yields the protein CASSPRYMSHEQFF.

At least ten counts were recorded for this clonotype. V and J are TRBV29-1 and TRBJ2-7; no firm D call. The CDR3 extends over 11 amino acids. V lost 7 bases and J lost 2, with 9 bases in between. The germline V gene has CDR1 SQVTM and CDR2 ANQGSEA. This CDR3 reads CSGLGPYEQYF. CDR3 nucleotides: TGCAGCGGCCTAGGACCCTACGAGCAGTACTTC.

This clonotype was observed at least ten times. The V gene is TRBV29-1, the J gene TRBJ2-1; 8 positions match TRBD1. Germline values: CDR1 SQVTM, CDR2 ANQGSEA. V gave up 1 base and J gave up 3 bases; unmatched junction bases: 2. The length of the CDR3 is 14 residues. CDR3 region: CSVEGQGHYNEQFF. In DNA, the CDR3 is TGCAGCGTTGAAGGACAGGGGCACTACAATGAGCAGTTCTTC.

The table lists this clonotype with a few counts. CDR3 amino acids: CASSLTGLTGYTF. The DNA for the CDR3 is TGTGCCAGCAGTTTAACGGGACTGACTGGCTACACCTTC. The rearrangement uses TRBV27 and TRBJ1-2; D is possibly TRBD1 (5 bases). Trimming stripped 2 bases from V and 7 bases from J, with 11 bases between. Germline CDR1 MNHEY, CDR2 SMNVEV (reference sequence). The CDR3 has 13 residues.

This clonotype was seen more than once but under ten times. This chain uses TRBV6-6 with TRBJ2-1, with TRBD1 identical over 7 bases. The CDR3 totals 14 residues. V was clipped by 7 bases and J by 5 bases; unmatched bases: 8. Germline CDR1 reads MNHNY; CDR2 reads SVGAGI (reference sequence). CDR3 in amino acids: CASKTTGFDNEQFF. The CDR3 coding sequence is TGTGCCAGCAAGACGACAGGGTTCGACAATGAGCAGTTCTTC.

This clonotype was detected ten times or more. The CDR3: CSVGGSSGTSTETQYF. CDR3 nucleotide sequence: TGCAGCGTTGGTGGCTCATCCGGGACTAGTACGGAGACCCAGTACTTC. The chain couples TRBV29-1 to TRBJ2-5, with 8 bases fitting TRBD2. The CDR3 runs 16 residues. Germline CDR1 SQVTM, CDR2 ANQGSEA. The V segment lost 4 bases and the J segment 5 bases; nucleotides outside the gene matches: 15.

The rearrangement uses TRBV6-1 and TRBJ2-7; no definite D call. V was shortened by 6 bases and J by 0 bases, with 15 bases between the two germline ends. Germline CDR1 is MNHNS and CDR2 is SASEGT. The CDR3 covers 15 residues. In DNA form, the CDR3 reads TGTGCCAGCAGATCCTATTCCACAAGCTCCTACGAGCAGTACTTC. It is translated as CASRSYSTSSYEQYF.